This TCR beta chain was found in a study of blood T cell repertoires in COVID-19. Study-level information: Samples of COVID-19 (acute and convalescent) were obtained from the United States, Italy and Spain.

The V end lost 0 bases, the J end lost 0 bases, and 6 bases lay between the germline ends. From germline, CDR1 is SGHNT and CDR2 YENEEA. This CDR3 comprises 14 residues. Authors' analysis steps: Reference gene primer amplification gave estimated nucleated cell counts. The repertoire was sequenced with immunoSEQ multiplex PCR; TCRdb's copy has only in-frame clones and lacks some. V and J calls and clone size follow that table, whereas D and trimming were derived from the DNA. Counted here are roughly 320,000 clones, roughly 85% occurring once; the ten biggest clones make up 7.2%. This sequence joins TRBV11-3 and TRBJ2-7; D unclear. The TCR comes from a human donor in a cohort sampled during active COVID-19. The sample comprised peripheral blood. CDR3 sequence reads: CASSLEESSYEQYF. Here the CDR3 DNA reads TGTGCCAGCAGCTTAGAAGAGAGCTCCTACGAGCAGTACTTC.